This entry concerns a single TCR beta chain. As yet, its antigen is unknown. Different DNA sequences within this sample yield the same CDR3. This sample was included in a study of beta chain features in type 1 diabetes. Turning to the study itself: Similarity in age, gender and cell yields was seen between patients and healthy donors. General study results and limits: PCR might preferentially amplify shorter templates, equally in patients and controls. Within each of all four CD4+ subsets, Type 1 diabetes patients had TCRB CDR3s that were moderately but significantly shorter.

Germline trimming cut 7 bases from V and 5 bases from J; bases unmatched to any gene: 6. Germline CDR1 SNHLY, CDR2 FYNNEI. The CDR3 covers 13 residues. Isolated RNA was reverse transcribed in full, so expressed TCRB transcripts were sequenced. Only in-frame clones appear in the TCRdb table, and some are missing; sequencing was by immunoSEQ multiplex PCR. The top ten clones hold about 0.65% of a sample with 150,000 to 200,000 clones, roughly 9% of them seen once. V and J are TRBV2 and TRBJ2-5; 8 nucleotides align to TRBD1. The sequence derives from a woman under 40 with type 1 diabetes. Sample: central memory CD4+ T cells from blood. The DNA for the CDR3 is TGTGCCAGCATCGGACAGGGCGGGGAGACCCAGTACTTC. Its protein is CASIGQGGETQYF.